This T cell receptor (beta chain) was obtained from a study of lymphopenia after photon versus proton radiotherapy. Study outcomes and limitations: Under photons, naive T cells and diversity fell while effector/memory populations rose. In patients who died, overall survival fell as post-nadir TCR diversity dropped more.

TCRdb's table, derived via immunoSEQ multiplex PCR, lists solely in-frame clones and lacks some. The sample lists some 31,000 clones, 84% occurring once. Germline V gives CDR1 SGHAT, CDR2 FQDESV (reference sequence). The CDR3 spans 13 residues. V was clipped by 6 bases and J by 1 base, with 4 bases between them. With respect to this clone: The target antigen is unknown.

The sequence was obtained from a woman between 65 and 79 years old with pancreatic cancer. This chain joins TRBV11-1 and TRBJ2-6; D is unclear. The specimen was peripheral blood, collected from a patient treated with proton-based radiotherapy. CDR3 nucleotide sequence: TGTGCCAGCAGGGTTTCTGGGGCCAACGTCCTGACTTTC. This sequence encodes CASRVSGANVLTF.